This TCR beta chain was sequenced during a study of CD8+CD57+ T cells in acquired aplastic anemia. Genomic DNA constituted the template upon which TCR beta VDJ and CDR3 profiling was performed. TCRdb reanalysed the reads using MiXCR and keeps one entry per CDR3 protein. Of about 210,000 distinct CDR3 sequences listed, around 60% are singletons. Germline V gene sequence: CDR1 SGHKS, CDR2 YYEKEE (reference sequence). Germline trimming cut 4 bases from V and 4 bases from J; bases unmatched to any gene: 10. CDR3 length: 15 amino acids. The TCR originated in a human donor in good health. The rearrangement joins TRBV5-5 to TRBJ2-7, with TRBD1 matching 8 bases. The sequencing input was sorted CD4+, CD8+, or CD8+CD57+ T cells (not recorded which) from PBMCs. The CDR3 coding sequence is TGTGCCAGCAGCCAATTCGGACAGGGAGTATACGAGCAGTACTTC. It encodes CASSQFGQGVYEQYF.